The table lists the clone carrying this T cell receptor beta chain with a few counts. The data stem from a study of blood T cell repertoires in COVID-19. For the study at large: Sources were T cells, B-cell-depleted T cells, or PBMCs; the material itself was cDNA or gDNA.

Study processing details: Estimates of nucleated cell counts were drawn from the amplification of reference gene primers. The table came from immunoSEQ multiplex PCR; TCRdb's copy has only in-frame clones and leaves some out. Clone size and V and J calls were adopted from that table, with D and trimming inferred from the DNA. The sample shows over 95,000 clones, less than 85% of them seen only once. The sample comprised peripheral blood. The sequence derives from a woman aged 55-69 years with acute or convalescent COVID-19.

The CDR3 reads CASSLSTGAIYGYTF. CDR3 nucleotide sequence: TGTGCCAGCAGTTTATCGACAGGGGCGATCTATGGCTACACCTTC. The V and J genes are TRBV28 and TRBJ1-2, with TRBD1 matching over 8 bases. Germline CDR1 is MDHEN and CDR2 is SYDVKM. V lost 1 base, J lost 4 bases, and 5 bases stayed unmatched. The CDR3 spans 15 residues.